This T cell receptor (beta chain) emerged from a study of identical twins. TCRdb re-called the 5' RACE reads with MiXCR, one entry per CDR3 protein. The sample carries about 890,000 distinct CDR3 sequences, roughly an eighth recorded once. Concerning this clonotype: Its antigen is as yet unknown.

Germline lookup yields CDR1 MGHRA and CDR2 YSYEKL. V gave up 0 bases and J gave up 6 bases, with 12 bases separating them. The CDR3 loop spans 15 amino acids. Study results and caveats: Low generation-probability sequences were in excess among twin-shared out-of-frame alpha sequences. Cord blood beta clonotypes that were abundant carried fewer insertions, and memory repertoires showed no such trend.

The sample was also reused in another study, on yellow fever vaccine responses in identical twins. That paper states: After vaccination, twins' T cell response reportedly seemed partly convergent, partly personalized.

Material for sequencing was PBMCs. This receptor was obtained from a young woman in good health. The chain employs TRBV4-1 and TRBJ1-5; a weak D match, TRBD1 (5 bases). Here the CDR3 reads CASSQDPGQGQPQHF. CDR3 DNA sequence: TGCGCCAGCAGCCAAGATCCGGGTCAGGGTCAGCCCCAGCATTTT.